This record covers a single T cell receptor (beta chain). This sample was taken from a study of blood T cell repertoires in COVID-19. Study details: There were acute and convalescent COVID-19 samples, and they came from the United States, Italy and Spain. T cells, B-cell-depleted T cells, or PBMCs supplied cDNA or gDNA.

Per the original data handling: How many nucleated cells were present was estimated from reference gene primer amplification. TCRdb's copy holds only in-frame clones and misses some; the assay was immunoSEQ multiplex PCR. The DNA gave D and trimming, while V, J and clone size come from that table. Of about 300,000 clones detected, approximately 88% appear once; the ten largest clones hold under 8%. Germline V lookup: CDR1 SGHTS, CDR2 YDEGEE. V lost 0 bases and J lost 2, with 18 bases in between. The CDR3 spans 17 residues. The sequenced sample consisted of peripheral blood. The sequence was collected from a man younger than 30 who had recovered from COVID-19. This chain links TRBV5-8 with TRBJ2-7; D is unclear. The CDR3 sequence is CASSLGIGTLVPYEQYF. The CDR3 bases are TGTGCCAGCAGCTTGGGAATTGGCACCCTGGTACCCTACGAGCAGTACTTC.